This T cell receptor (beta chain) was sequenced in a study of blood T cell repertoires in COVID-19. Study-wide context: The origin of the acute and convalescent COVID-19 samples was the United States, Italy and Spain. Sources were T cells, B-cell-depleted T cells, or PBMCs; the material itself was cDNA or gDNA.

CDR3 length: 15 amino acids. The V gene's germline CDR1 is SGHRS and CDR2 YFSETQ. V gave up 6 bases and J gave up 1 base, with 16 bases separating them. The authors' processing: Amplifying reference gene primers gave estimates of nucleated cell counts. Produced via immunoSEQ multiplex PCR; TCRdb's table is partial and in-frame only. That table furnishes V, J and clone size, whereas the DNA furnished D and trimming. Here the sample spans around 210,000 clones, about four fifths being singletons. In Seattle, patients joined the study during active infection and were tracked longitudinally. This chain connects TRBV5-1 to TRBJ2-5; D not resolved. This TCR was sampled from an elderly woman with COVID-19, enrolled during active disease. What was sequenced was peripheral blood. CDR3 residues: CASISGTSSQETQYF. The CDR3 DNA follows: TGCGCCAGCATATCAGGAACCAGCTCCCAAGAGACCCAGTACTTC.